This T cell receptor beta chain was recovered during a study of blood T cell repertoires in COVID-19. Authors' methods: The authors estimated nucleated cell counts from reference gene primer amplification. This table comes from immunoSEQ multiplex PCR, and its TCRdb copy is limited to in-frame clones, with some not included. That table supplies the V and J calls and clone size; D and trimming were determined from the DNA. The sample contains around 250,000 clones, about 82% of which appear only once. V lost 6 bases and J lost 4; bases outside the gene matches: 3. CDR3 length: 14 amino acids. Germline CDR1 and CDR2: MNHEY and SMNVEV (reference sequence). Patients of the Seattle cohort, enrolled during active infection, were followed longitudinally.

Input material: peripheral blood. The receptor comes from an elderly woman with COVID-19, enrolled during active disease. V usage is TRBV27 and J usage is TRBJ1-5; 10 bases are shared with TRBD1. CDR3 amino acids: CASRGTGANQPQHF. DNA for the CDR3: TGTGCCAGCAGGGGGACAGGGGCTAATCAGCCCCAGCATTTT.